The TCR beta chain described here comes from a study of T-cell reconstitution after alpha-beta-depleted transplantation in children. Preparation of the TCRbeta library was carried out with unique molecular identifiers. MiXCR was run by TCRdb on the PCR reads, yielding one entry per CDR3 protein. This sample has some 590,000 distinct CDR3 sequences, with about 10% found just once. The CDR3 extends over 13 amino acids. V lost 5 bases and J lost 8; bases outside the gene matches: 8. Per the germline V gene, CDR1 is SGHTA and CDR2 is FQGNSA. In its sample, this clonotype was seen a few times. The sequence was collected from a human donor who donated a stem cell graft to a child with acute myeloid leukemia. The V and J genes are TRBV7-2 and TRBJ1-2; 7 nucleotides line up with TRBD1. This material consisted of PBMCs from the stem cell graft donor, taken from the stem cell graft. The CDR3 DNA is TGTGCCAGCAGCATAACAGGGGTTGGAGGCTACACCTTC. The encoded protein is CASSITGVGGYTF.